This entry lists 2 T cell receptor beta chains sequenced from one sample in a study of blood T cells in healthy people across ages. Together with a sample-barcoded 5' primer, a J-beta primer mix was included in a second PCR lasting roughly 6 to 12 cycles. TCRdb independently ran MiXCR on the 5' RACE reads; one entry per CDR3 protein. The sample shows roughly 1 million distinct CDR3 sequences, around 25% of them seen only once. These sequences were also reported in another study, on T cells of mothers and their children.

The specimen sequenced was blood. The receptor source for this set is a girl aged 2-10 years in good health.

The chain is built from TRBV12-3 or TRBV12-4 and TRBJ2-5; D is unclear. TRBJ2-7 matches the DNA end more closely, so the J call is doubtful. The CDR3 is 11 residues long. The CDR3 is CASISGSEQYF. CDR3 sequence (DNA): TGTGCCAGCATCTCGGGTTCCGAGCAGTACTTC.

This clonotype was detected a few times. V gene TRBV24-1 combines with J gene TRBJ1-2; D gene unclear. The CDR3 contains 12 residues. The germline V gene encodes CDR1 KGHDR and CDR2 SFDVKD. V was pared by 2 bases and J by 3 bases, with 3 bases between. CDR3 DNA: TGTGCCACCAGTGATTCACACTATGGCTACACCTTC. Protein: CATSDSHYGYTF.